The T cell receptor (beta chain) described here comes from a study of blood T cell repertoires in COVID-19. Study-wide context: The United States, Italy and Spain supplied acute and convalescent COVID-19 samples. T cells, B-cell-depleted T cells, or PBMCs provided the cDNA or gDNA that served as material.

V gave up 4 bases and J gave up 5 bases; unmatched junction bases: 10. The CDR3 is 15 residues long. Germline V gives CDR1 SGDLS, CDR2 YYNGEE. Authors' data handling: The authors estimated nucleated cell counts from reference gene primer amplification. This table comes from immunoSEQ multiplex PCR, and its TCRdb copy is limited to in-frame clones, with some not included. That table furnishes V, J and clone size, whereas the DNA furnished D and trimming. This table holds about 70,000 clones, 80% found once. The chain combines TRBV9 with TRBJ1-2; 8 nucleotides line up with TRBD1. Sample: peripheral blood. The sequence was collected from a man between 65 and 80 years old who had recovered from COVID-19. CDR3 sequence: CASSTQGQVFYGYTF. In DNA form, the CDR3 reads TGTGCCAGCAGCACCCAGGGACAGGTTTTTTATGGCTACACCTTC.